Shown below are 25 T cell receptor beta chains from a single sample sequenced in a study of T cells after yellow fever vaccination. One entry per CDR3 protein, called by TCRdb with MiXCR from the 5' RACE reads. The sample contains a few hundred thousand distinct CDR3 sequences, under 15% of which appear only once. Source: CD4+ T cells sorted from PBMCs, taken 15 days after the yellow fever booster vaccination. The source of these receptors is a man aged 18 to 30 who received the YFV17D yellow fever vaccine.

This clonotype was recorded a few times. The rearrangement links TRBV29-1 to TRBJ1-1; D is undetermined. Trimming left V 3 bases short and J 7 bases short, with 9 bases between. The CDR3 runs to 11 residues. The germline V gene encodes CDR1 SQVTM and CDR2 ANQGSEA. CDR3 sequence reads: CSVDRRHEAFF. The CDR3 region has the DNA TGCAGCGTTGATCGACGCCATGAAGCTTTCTTT. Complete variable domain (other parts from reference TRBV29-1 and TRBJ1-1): SAVISQKPSRDICQRGTSLTIQCQVDSQVTMMFWYRQQPGQSLTLIATANQGSEATYESGFVIDKFPISRPNLTFSTLTVSNMSPEDSSIYLCSVDRRHEAFFGQGTRLTVV.

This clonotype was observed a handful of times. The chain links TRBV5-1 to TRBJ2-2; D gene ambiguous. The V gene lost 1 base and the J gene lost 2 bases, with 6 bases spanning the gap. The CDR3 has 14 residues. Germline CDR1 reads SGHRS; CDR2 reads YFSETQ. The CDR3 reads CASSLPQNTGELFF. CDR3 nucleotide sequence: TGCGCCAGCAGCTTGCCGCAAAACACCGGGGAGCTGTTTTTT.

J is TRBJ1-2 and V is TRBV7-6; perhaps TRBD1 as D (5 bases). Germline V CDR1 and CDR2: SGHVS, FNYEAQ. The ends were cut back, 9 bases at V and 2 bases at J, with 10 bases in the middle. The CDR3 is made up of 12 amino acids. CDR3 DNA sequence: TGTGCCAGTCGGGGGTTCAACTATGGCTACACCTTC. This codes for CASRGFNYGYTF.

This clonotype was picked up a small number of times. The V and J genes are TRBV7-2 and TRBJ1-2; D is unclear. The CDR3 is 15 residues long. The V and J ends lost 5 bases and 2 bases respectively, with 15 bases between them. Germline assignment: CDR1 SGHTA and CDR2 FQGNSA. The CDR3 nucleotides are TGTGCCAGCAGCGTAGTTGACCCCTGGAACTATGGCTACACCTTC. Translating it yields CASSVVDPWNYGYTF.

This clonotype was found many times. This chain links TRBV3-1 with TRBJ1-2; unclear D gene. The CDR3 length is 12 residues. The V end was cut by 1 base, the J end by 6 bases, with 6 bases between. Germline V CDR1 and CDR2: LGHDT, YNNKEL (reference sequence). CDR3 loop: CASSQGDDGYTF. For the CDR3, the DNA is TGTGCCAGCAGCCAAGGCGACGATGGCTACACCTTC.

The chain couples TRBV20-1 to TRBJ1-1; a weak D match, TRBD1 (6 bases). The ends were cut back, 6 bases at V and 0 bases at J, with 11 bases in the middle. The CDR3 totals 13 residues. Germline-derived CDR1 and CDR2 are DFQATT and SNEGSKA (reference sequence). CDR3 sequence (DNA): TGCAGTGCACAACAGGGCCTGAACACTGAAGCTTTCTTT. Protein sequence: CSAQQGLNTEAFF.

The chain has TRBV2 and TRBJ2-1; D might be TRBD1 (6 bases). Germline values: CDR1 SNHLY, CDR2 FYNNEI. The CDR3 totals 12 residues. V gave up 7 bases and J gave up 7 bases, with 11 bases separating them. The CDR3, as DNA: TGTGCCAGCATGATAGGGGGTAATGAGCAGTTCTTC. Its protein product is CASMIGGNEQFF.

CDR3 sequence: CSASGGTSGWNEQFF. In DNA, the CDR3 is TGCAGTGCTAGTGGCGGCACTAGCGGGTGGAATGAGCAGTTCTTC. The V gene is TRBV20-1, the J gene TRBJ2-1; 9 nucleotides match TRBD2. The V and J ends lost 3 bases and 7 bases, in that order; junction bases with no gene match: 10. This CDR3 has 15 residues. The germline V gene encodes CDR1 DFQATT and CDR2 SNEGSKA (reference sequence).

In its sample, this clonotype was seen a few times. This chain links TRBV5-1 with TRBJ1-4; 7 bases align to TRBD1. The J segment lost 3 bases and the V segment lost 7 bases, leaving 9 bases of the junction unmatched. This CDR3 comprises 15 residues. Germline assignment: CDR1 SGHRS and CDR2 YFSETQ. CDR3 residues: CASGNSGQPNEKLFF. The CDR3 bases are TGCGCCAGCGGCAACTCGGGACAGCCTAATGAAAAACTGTTTTTT.

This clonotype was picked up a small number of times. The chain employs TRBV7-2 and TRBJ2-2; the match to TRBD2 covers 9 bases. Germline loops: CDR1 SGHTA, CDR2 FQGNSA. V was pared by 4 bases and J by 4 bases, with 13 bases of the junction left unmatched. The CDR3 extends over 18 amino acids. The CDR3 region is CASSSPVGGGAVTGELFF. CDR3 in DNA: TGTGCCAGCAGCTCCCCGGTCGGCGGGGGGGCGGTCACCGGGGAGCTGTTTTTT.

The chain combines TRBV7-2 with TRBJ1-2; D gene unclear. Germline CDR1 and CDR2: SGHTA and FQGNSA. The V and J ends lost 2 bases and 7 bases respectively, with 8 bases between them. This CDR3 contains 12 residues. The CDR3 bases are TGTGCCAGCAGCTTAATGTTTAGTGGCTACACCTTC. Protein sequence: CASSLMFSGYTF.

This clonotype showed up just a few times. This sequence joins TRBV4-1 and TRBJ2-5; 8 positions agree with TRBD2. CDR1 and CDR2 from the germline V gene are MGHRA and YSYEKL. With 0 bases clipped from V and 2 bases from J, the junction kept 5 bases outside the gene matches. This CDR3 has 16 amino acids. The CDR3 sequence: CASSQEVPSGQETQYF. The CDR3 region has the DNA TGCGCCAGCAGCCAAGAAGTCCCTAGCGGGCAAGAGACCCAGTACTTC.

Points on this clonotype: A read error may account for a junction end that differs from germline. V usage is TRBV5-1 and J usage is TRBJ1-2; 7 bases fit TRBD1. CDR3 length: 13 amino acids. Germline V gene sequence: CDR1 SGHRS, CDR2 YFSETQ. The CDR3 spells CASSTQGGYGCTF. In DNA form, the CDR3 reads TGCGCCAGCAGCACGCAGGGGGGGTATGGCTGCACCTTC.

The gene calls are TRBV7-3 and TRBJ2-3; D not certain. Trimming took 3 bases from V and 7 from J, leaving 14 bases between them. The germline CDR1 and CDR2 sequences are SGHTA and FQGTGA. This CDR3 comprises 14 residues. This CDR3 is CASSFGLAQHTQYF. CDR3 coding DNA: TGTGCCAGCAGCTTTGGCTTAGCTCAGCATACGCAGTATTTT.

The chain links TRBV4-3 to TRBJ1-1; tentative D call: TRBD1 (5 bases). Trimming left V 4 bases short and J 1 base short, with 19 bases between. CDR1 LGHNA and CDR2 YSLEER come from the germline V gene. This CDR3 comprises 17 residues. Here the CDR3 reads CASSPVAGQGENTEAFF. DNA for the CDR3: TGCGCCAGCAGCCCCGTCGCGGGGCAGGGTGAGAACACTGAAGCTTTCTTT.

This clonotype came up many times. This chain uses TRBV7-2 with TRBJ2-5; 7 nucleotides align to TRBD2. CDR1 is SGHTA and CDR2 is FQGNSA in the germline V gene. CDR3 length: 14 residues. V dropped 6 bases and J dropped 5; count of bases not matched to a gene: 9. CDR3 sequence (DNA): TGTGCCAGCAGGCCAAGACTAGCCGGCGAGACCCAGTACTTC. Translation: CASRPRLAGETQYF.

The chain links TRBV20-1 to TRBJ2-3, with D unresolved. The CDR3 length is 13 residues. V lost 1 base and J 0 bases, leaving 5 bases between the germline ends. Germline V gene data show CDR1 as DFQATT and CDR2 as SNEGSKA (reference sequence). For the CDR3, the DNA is TGCAGTGCTAGAGCACCTAGCACAGATACGCAGTATTTT. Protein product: CSARAPSTDTQYF.

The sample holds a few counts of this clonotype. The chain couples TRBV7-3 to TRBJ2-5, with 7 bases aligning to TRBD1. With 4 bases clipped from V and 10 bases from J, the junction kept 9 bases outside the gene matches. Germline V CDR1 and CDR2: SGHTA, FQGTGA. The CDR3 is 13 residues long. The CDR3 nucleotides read TGTGCCAGCAGCTCGACAGGGTATGATGTCCAGTACTTC. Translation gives CASSSTGYDVQYF.

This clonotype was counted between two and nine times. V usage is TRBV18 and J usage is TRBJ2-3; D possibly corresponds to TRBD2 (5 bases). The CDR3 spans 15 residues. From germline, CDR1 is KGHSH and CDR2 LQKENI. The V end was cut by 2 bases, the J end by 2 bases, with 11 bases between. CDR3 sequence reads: CASSPSTGNTDTQYF. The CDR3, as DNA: TGTGCCAGCTCACCATCGACCGGGAACACAGATACGCAGTATTTT.

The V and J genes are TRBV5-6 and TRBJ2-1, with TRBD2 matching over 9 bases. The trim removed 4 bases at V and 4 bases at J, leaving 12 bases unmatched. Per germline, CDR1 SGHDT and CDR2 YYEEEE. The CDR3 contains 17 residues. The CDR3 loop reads CASSLFLSGGSYNEQFF. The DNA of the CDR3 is TGTGCCAGCAGCCTCTTTCTCAGCGGGGGGTCGTACAATGAGCAGTTCTTC. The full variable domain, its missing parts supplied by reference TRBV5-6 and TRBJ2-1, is DAGVTQSPTHLIKTRGQQVTLRCSPKSGHDTVSWYQQALGQGPQFIFQYYEEEERQRGNFPDRFSGHQFPNYSSELNVNALLLGDSALYLCASSLFLSGGSYNEQFFGPGTRLTVL.

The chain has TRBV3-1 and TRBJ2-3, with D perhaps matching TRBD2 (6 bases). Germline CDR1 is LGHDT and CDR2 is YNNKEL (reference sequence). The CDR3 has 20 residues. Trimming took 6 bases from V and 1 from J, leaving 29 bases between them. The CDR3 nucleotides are TGTGCCAGCAGTAAGACGCGGGGCCGGAACCGACTACTCGGCACAGATACGCAGTATTTT. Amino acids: CASSKTRGRNRLLGTDTQYF.

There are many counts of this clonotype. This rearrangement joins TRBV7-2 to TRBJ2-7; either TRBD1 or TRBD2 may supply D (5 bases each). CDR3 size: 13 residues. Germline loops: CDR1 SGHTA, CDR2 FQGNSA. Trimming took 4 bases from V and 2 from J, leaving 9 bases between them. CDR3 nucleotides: TGTGCCAGCAGCTCGAGGGGAGCCTACGAGCAGTACTTC. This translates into CASSSRGAYEQYF.

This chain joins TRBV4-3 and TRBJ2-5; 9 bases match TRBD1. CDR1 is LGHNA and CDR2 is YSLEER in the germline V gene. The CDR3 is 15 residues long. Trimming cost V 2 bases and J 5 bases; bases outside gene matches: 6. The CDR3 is CASSQIGQGSETQYF. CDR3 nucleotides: TGCGCCAGCAGCCAAATTGGACAGGGGAGTGAGACCCAGTACTTC.

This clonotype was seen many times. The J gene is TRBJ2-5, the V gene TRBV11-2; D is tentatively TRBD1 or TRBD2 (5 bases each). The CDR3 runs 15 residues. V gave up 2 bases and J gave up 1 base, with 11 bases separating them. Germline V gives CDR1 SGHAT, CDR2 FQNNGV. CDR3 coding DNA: TGTGCCAGCAGCTTATTTCCGGGACCCCAAGAGACCCAGTACTTC. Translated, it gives CASSLFPGPQETQYF.

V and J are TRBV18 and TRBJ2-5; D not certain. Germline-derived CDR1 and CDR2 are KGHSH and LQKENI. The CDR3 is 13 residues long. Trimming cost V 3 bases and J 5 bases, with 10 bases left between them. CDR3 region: CASSPENGETQYF. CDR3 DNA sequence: TGTGCCAGCTCACCGGAAAATGGGGAGACCCAGTACTTC.